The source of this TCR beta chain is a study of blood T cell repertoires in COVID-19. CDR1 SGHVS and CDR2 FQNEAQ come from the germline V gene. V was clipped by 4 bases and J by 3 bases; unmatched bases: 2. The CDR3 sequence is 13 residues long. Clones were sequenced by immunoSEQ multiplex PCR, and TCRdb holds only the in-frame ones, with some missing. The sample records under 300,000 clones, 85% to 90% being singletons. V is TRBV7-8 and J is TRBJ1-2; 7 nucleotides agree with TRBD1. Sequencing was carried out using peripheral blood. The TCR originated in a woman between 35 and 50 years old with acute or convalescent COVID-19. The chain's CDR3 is CASSYDRDYGYTF. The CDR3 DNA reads TGTGCCAGCAGCTACGACAGGGACTATGGCTACACCTTC.